The 11 T cell receptor beta chains below all came from one sample that was sequenced in a study of blood T cell repertoires in COVID-19. Profiling relied on immunoSEQ multiplex PCR, and the TCRdb table lists in-frame clones only, not all of them. The sample yields fewer than 70,000 clones, 84% seen once. Input material: peripheral blood. Receptors originate from an older woman with acute or convalescent COVID-19.

This chain joins TRBV29-1 and TRBJ1-5; tentatively, D is TRBD1 (5 bases). The ends were cut back, 4 bases at V and 2 bases at J, with 9 bases in the middle. The germline V gene has CDR1 SQVTM and CDR2 ANQGSEA. CDR3 length: 13 amino acids. CDR3 DNA sequence: TGCAGCGTTGCAGGGATTGGCAATCAGCCCCAGCATTTT. Its protein product is CSVAGIGNQPQHF.

This clone was seen once. The chain has TRBV19 and TRBJ1-4; D perhaps matches TRBD1 (5 bases). Trimming shortened V by 7 bases and J by 0 bases, and 9 bases separated the two germline ends. Per the germline V gene, CDR1 is LNHDA and CDR2 is SQIVND (reference sequence). This CDR3 region has 14 residues. CDR3 in DNA: TGTGCCAGTAAGGGGCTCGCAACTAATGAAAAACTGTTTTTT. Translating it yields CASKGLATNEKLFF.

This clone has a single count. V and J are TRBV6-5 and TRBJ1-5, with a possible D match to TRBD1 (5 bases). Germline values: CDR1 MNHEY, CDR2 SVGAGI. The CDR3 contains 13 residues. Trimming removed 7 bases from V and 4 bases from J, with 11 bases in between. In DNA form, the CDR3 reads TGTGCCAGCATCGAGACAGCGAATCAGCCCCAGCATTTT. Protein product: CASIETANQPQHF.

The chain couples TRBV11-1 to TRBJ2-5, with 7 nucleotides matching TRBD1. Germline V CDR1 and CDR2: SGHAT, FQDESV (reference sequence). CDR3 length equals 14 residues. V lost 3 bases and J lost 3; bases outside the gene matches: 4. CDR3 sequence reads: CASSLTGSEETQYF. CDR3 nucleotide sequence: TGTGCCAGCAGCTTGACAGGGTCGGAAGAGACCCAGTACTTC. The complete variable domain, with remaining parts taken from reference TRBV11-1 and TRBJ2-5, reads EAEVAQSPRYKITEKSQAVAFWCDPISGHATLYWYRQILGQGPELLVQFQDESVVDDSQLPKDRFSAERLKGVDSTLKIQPAELGDSAMYLCASSLTGSEETQYFGPGTRLLVL.

The chain couples TRBV13 to TRBJ1-2; TRBD1 aligns across 11 bases. With 0 bases clipped from V and 7 bases from J, the junction kept 7 bases outside the gene matches. The CDR3 runs to 16 residues. Looked up from germline, CDR1 is PRHDT and CDR2 is FYEKMQ (reference sequence). CDR3 nucleotide sequence: TGTGCCAGCAGCTTAGGAGGACAGGGGGCGAAAAGTGGCTACACCTTC. This sequence encodes CASSLGGQGAKSGYTF. Filled out from reference TRBV13 and TRBJ1-2, the complete variable domain reads AAGVIQSPRHLIKEKRETATLKCYPIPRHDTVYWYQQGPGQDPQFLISFYEKMQSDKGSIPDRFSAQQFSDYHSELNMSSLELGDSALYFCASSLGGQGAKSGYTFGSGTRLTVV.

The CDR3 nucleotides read TGTGCCAGCACGGGAGGGAGCAATCAGCCCCAGCATTTT. This encodes CASTGGSNQPQHF. The chain combines TRBV25-1 with TRBJ1-5; D not certain. The CDR3 contains 13 residues. V dropped 7 bases and J dropped 1 base, with 8 bases sitting between them. The V gene's germline CDR1 is MGHDK and CDR2 SYGVNS.

The chain recombines TRBV9 with TRBJ1-3, with D possibly matching TRBD1 (6 bases). The CDR3 spans 16 residues. Trimming removed 0 bases at V and 2 bases at J, with 12 bases between. Germline CDR1 reads SGDLS; CDR2 reads YYNGEE. CDR3 loop: CASSVGSPGAGNTIYF. The CDR3 region has the DNA TGTGCCAGCAGCGTAGGATCCCCAGGGGCTGGAAACACCATATATTTT.

The V and J genes are TRBV6-6 and TRBJ1-5; TRBD1 is a possible D gene (6 bases). Germline lookup yields CDR1 MNHNY and CDR2 SVGAGI (reference sequence). The CDR3 has 17 residues. The V end lost 5 bases, the J end lost 0 bases, and 17 bases lay between the germline ends. The CDR3 DNA sequence: TGTGCCAGCAGTCCAGGACAGACCCTCTATAGCAATCAGCCCCAGCATTTT. This gives the protein CASSPGQTLYSNQPQHF.

This clone was recorded only once. V is TRBV13 and J is TRBJ2-1; 11 bases match TRBD2. From germline, CDR1 is PRHDT and CDR2 FYEKMQ (reference sequence). CDR3 length: 17 amino acids. The ends lost 6 bases at V and 6 bases at J; junction bases unmatched: 13. CDR3 coding DNA: TGTGCCAGCAGTCCGGATTCACTAGCGGGGGAGAGCAATGAGCAGTTCTTC. This gives the protein CASSPDSLAGESNEQFF.

V is TRBV2 and J is TRBJ2-1; TRBD2 matches at 8 bases. The CDR3 has 14 amino acids. The trim removed 5 bases at V and 2 bases at J, leaving 2 bases unmatched. Germline-derived CDR1 and CDR2 are SNHLY and FYNNEI. CDR3 nucleotide sequence: TGTGCCAGCAGTAGCGGGGGTGCCTACAATGAGCAGTTCTTC. The encoded protein is CASSSGGAYNEQFF.

This chain links TRBV30 with TRBJ1-2, with TRBD1 matching 8 bases. CDR1 and CDR2 (germline): GTSNPN, SVGIG (reference sequence). This CDR3 comprises 12 residues. Germline trimming cut 5 bases from V and 8 bases from J; bases unmatched to any gene: 7. CDR3 in amino acids: CAWSTGGRGYTF. The CDR3 bases are TGTGCCTGGTCTACAGGGGGAAGAGGCTACACCTTC. Full variable domain (outside the CDR3, taken from reference TRBV30 and TRBJ1-2): SQTIHQWPATLVQPVGSPLSLECTVEGTSNPNLYWYRQAAGRGLQLLFYSVGIGQISSEVPQNLSASRPQDRQFILSSKKLLLSDSGFYLCAWSTGGRGYTFGSGTRLTVV.